This TCR beta chain was captured in a study of Graves' ophthalmopathy and Graves' hyperthyroidism (dated by TCRdb to 2016 to 2018). About the study as a whole: Peripheral blood samples were taken at the time of initial diagnosis, before any treatment was given. The study used signatures of the TCR beta repertoire to tell Graves' ophthalmopathy apart from Graves' hyperthyroidism and to predict which patients would progress to ophthalmopathy. In total, 135 blood samples were TCR-sequenced: 43 ophthalmopathy, roughly 77 hyperthyroidism and some 17 hyperthyroidism-to-ophthalmopathy patients. A discovery set of 100 patients (under 45 ophthalmopathy, about 58 stable hyperthyroidism) was enrolled to explore V-J signatures distinguishing ophthalmopathy from hyperthyroidism. An independent validation cohort was composed of roughly 19 hyperthyroidism patients and 17 patients who later progressed from hyperthyroidism to ophthalmopathy. In more than five hyperthyroidism patients, T-cell repertoires of thyroid tissue and blood were compared. Once sampling was done, hyperthyroidism patients were given methimazole at a starting dose of 30 mg daily, while ophthalmopathy patients were given high-dose intravenous methylprednisolone. The paper's findings and limits, for the study overall: The 13-signature model separated ophthalmopathy from stable hyperthyroidism with roughly 88% sensitivity and less than 83% specificity in cross-validation, and 80%/75% in the test set. In validation, the model predicted ophthalmopathy progression with roughly 68% sensitivity and 72.22% specificity; some 13 predicted patients were CT-confirmed with GO in a median of about 6.2 months. Sample size was not statistically predetermined, and group allocation was not concealed from the investigators. Among expanded thyroid clonotypes with frequency above 0.001, most also showed up in blood, which suggests that blood repertoires may reflect the thyroid immune response.

The table lists this clonotype with many counts. Its specific antigen is unknown. The record has no base qualities; no much larger clone is one base away. For repertoire sequencing, the TCR beta CDR3 regions were amplified from RNA transcripts. The first round of RT-PCR was done with HTBI primers and the Qiagen OneStep RT-PCR kit, and was followed by a second round of multiplex PCR, then size selection and purification. The libraries underwent paired-end sequencing with 100 bp reads on an Illumina HiSeq2000. Per the source publication's procedure: Reads were processed with SOAPnuke, discarding reads with adapters, uncalled bases, mean Phred below 15, or no exact constant-primer or identifier match. COPE v1.2.5 was used to merge high-quality paired reads. Clonotypes were defined as unique nucleotide sequences and were aligned to IMGT TRB V, D and J references using MiTCR v1.1. Only V-J combinations with frequency above 0.0001 were analysed, covering over 98% of repertoires. For each V-J combination, a TCR clonal expansion and chaos score was defined as F50 clonal expansion divided by the chaos observed in the TCRdist matrix. Welch's t-statistics and random forest were used to reduce the features to about twelve V-J combinations, which were then used as input to a naive Bayes classifier. Thyroid-blood repertoire similarity was quantified with the Morisita-Horn index. The public reads were run again by TCRdb, first through fastp at Q25 and then through MiXCR, and only productive beta chains were kept. Identical CDR3 proteins give one entry, which carries the most common genes and DNA. These V and J calls originate from TCRdb's pipeline instead of the authors' own analysis. The sample table records roughly 400,000 distinct CDR3 sequences; roughly 15% of these occur just once. The ten largest clones take up roughly 2.3% of the sample.

V lost 2 bases and J lost 1 base, and the count of bases not matched to a germline gene is 10. In the germline V gene, CDR1 corresponds to SGHTA and CDR2 to FQGNSA. Reading from cysteine to phenylalanine, the CDR3 counts 18 amino acids. The DNA shown is the 54-base CDR3, in frame from base 1. Hyperthyroidism was considered stable if no progression to ophthalmopathy occurred within 18 months of follow-up. Patients with hyperthyroidism were aged 18 to 65 years, had been newly diagnosed, and had a disease duration of less than 2 months. Anyone with other autoimmune diseases, uncontrolled infections, pregnancy or lactation was excluded from the study. Diagnosis was based on clinical symptoms, serum thyroxine, TRAb, thyroid ultrasound and orbital computed tomography. Ficoll-Paque density gradient centrifugation was used to isolate PBMCs from about 9.4 ml of fresh peripheral blood. Trizol reagent was used to extract the total RNA, and its quality was then checked on an Agilent 2100 Bioanalyzer.

Input material: peripheral blood. The chain employs TRBV7-2 and TRBJ2-7, with TRBD2 matching 11 junction bases. This sequence was found in an adult woman with stable Graves' hyperthyroidism. The nucleotides read TGTGCCAGCAGCTTACTAGCGGGAGGTCGGATAGGGTCCTACGAGCAGTACTTC. It specifies CASSLLAGGRIGSYEQYF.